A single sample is the source of the 16 T cell receptor beta chains below, sequenced in a study of CD8+CD57+ T cells in acquired aplastic anemia. The template used for profiling TCR beta VDJ and CDR3 was genomic DNA. TCRdb reprocessed the reads with MiXCR, giving one entry per CDR3 protein. The repertoire holds 62,000 or so distinct CDR3 sequences, with approximately 50% as singletons. Sequenced material: sorted CD4+, CD8+, or CD8+CD57+ T cells (not recorded which) from PBMCs. These TCRs come from a human donor in good health, serving as a control.

About this clonotype itself: The junction does not match germline at one end; this may be a read error. The chain uses TRBV4-2 and TRBJ2-1; TRBD2 matches 10 bases. Germline V CDR1 and CDR2: LGHNA, YNFKEQ. The CDR3 contains 14 residues. CDR3 sequence reads: CASSQASGSDEQLF. Written as DNA, the CDR3 is TGTGCCAGCAGCCAAGCTAGCGGGAGCGATGAGCAGCTCTTC.

There are a few counts of this clonotype. V usage is TRBV24-1 and J usage is TRBJ2-2; TRBD1 matches 8 bases. After removal of 1 base from V and 6 bases from J, the junction contained 30 bases not matched to a gene. Germline CDR1 KGHDR, CDR2 SFDVKD. The CDR3 is 24 residues long. The CDR3 spells CATSDLSPRFIEPKKDREAGELFF. The CDR3 DNA is TGTGCCACCAGTGATTTATCGCCGCGCTTTATTGAACCGAAAAAGGACAGGGAAGCCGGGGAGCTGTTTTTT.

This clonotype was picked up many times. This sequence joins TRBV5-5 and TRBJ2-1; 7 bases map to TRBD1. V lost 5 bases, J lost 4 bases, and 9 bases stayed unmatched. CDR1 SGHKS and CDR2 YYEKEE come from the germline V gene (reference sequence). There are 15 residues in the CDR3. The CDR3 DNA reads TGTGCCAGCAGGATCACAGGGGTCTCTTACAATGAGCAGTTCTTC. Its translation: CASRITGVSYNEQFF.

The chain has TRBV7-8 and TRBJ2-7; the match to TRBD2 covers 14 bases. The CDR3 runs to 17 residues. J was trimmed by 1 base and V by 6 bases; bases with no gene match: 8. The germline CDR1 and CDR2 sequences are SGHVS and FQNEAQ. The CDR3 is CASRSTGLAGGSYEQYF. CDR3 coding DNA: TGTGCCAGCAGGTCAACCGGACTAGCGGGGGGTTCCTACGAGCAGTACTTC.

This clonotype was seen more than once but under ten times. Germline and junction disagree at one end, which may indicate a read error. This chain uses TRBV27 with TRBJ2-7; 8 bases line up with TRBD2. The CDR3 runs to 14 residues. Germline V lookup: CDR1 MNHEY, CDR2 SMNVEV (reference sequence). CDR3 sequence reads: CASSPGGGGYGQYF. The CDR3, as DNA: TGTGCCAGCAGCCCCGGGGGGGGTGGCTACGGGCAGTACTTC.

This clonotype has at least ten counts. The chain uses TRBV11-2 and TRBJ2-1; 10 bases map to TRBD2. This CDR3 region has 16 residues. Trimming at V came to 5 bases and at J to 6 bases, leaving 10 bases not matched to a gene. Germline assignment: CDR1 SGHAT and CDR2 FQNNGV. The CDR3 region has the DNA TGTGCCAGCAGCATTAATAGCGGGAGGCAAGCCAATGAGCAGTTCTTC. Translated: CASSINSGRQANEQFF.

There are a few counts of this clonotype. The rearrangement joins TRBV11-2 to TRBJ2-5; no clear D. V shed 4 bases and J shed 2 bases, with 11 bases lying between them. The CDR3 sequence is 14 residues long. Per germline, CDR1 SGHAT and CDR2 FQNNGV. The DNA for the CDR3 is TGTGCCAGCAGCTGGGTCTACCGACAAGAGACCCAGTACTTC. Translating it yields CASSWVYRQETQYF.

A remark on this clonotype: This may stem from a read error, because a much larger clone lies one nucleotide away. The J gene is TRBJ2-7, the V gene TRBV3-1, with 9 bases identical to TRBD1. The CDR3 loop spans 14 amino acids. CDR1 is LGHDT, CDR2 YNNKEL, per germline (reference sequence). The CDR3 DNA reads as TGTGCCAGCAGCCCCCGACAGGGGGTCGACGAGCAGTGCTTC. It encodes CASSPRQGVDEQCF.

This clonotype is labeled medium-sized. V and J are TRBV7-2 and TRBJ2-5; unclear D gene. The germline V gene has CDR1 SGHTA and CDR2 FQGNSA. The CDR3 runs 12 residues. Trimming removed 2 bases from V and 0 bases from J, with 1 base in between. The CDR3 DNA is TGTGCCAGCAGCTTATACCAAGAGACCCAGTACTTC. Translation: CASSLYQETQYF.

This clonotype has a count of ten or more. The chain uses TRBV5-6 and TRBJ1-2, with D uncertain. CDR1 and CDR2 (germline): SGHDT, YYEEEE. CDR3 length: 15 amino acids. Deletions cut 4 bases from V and 4 bases from J, with 17 bases between. CDR3 sequence (DNA): TGTGCCAGCAGCCCGATAGGGCAGAAAACCTATGGCTACACCTTC. Protein sequence: CASSPIGQKTYGYTF.

V and J are TRBV29-1 and TRBJ1-2; D is possibly TRBD1 (6 bases). Trimming shortened V by 7 bases and J by 6 bases, and 18 bases separated the two germline ends. The CDR3 runs 13 residues. Germline loops: CDR1 SQVTM, CDR2 ANQGSEA. This CDR3 is CSARQEESDGYTF. CDR3 nucleotide sequence: TGCAGCGCCAGACAGGAGGAGTCGGATGGCTACACCTTC.

The V and J genes are TRBV19 and TRBJ1-1; 11 nucleotides match TRBD1. The CDR3 extends over 15 amino acids. The germline CDR1 and CDR2 sequences are LNHDA and SQIVND (reference sequence). The ends lost 3 bases at V and 7 bases at J; junction bases unmatched: 7. CDR3 DNA: TGTGCCAGTAGTATTGGACAGGGGGCTTACAATGAAGCTTTCTTT. This translates into CASSIGQGAYNEAFF.

The J gene is TRBJ1-5, the V gene TRBV10-3; possible D gene TRBD1, 5 bases. CDR1 ENHRY and CDR2 SYGVKD come from the germline V gene. The CDR3 consists of 14 residues. V was shortened by 4 bases and J by 1 base, with 8 bases between the two germline ends. The CDR3 is CAISAGNSNQPQHF. CDR3 in DNA: TGTGCCATCAGTGCAGGGAACAGCAATCAGCCCCAGCATTTT.

The rearrangement links TRBV10-3 to TRBJ1-5; no clear D. V gave up 11 bases and J gave up 6 bases, with 17 bases separating them. The CDR3 length is 13 residues. Germline lookup yields CDR1 ENHRY and CDR2 SYGVKD. Here the CDR3 DNA reads TGTGCCGTTATGGACGGGTTGGGTCAGCCCCAGCATTTT. This encodes CAVMDGLGQPQHF.

The V and J genes are TRBV19 and TRBJ1-2; perhaps TRBD1 as D (6 bases). With 4 bases removed from V and 2 bases from J, the gap between germline ends came to 14 bases. Germline V CDR1 and CDR2: LNHDA, SQIVND (reference sequence). There are 15 residues in the CDR3. CDR3 coding DNA: TGTGCCAGTAGTACCTCAGGGGTTAACAACTATGGCTACACCTTC. Residues: CASSTSGVNNYGYTF.

The chain has TRBV6-1 and TRBJ1-5; D is uncertain. Trimming pared 4 bases from V and 9 bases from J, leaving 7 bases between. CDR1 and CDR2 (germline): MNHNS, SASEGT. The CDR3 consists of 11 residues. CDR3 DNA sequence: TGTGCCAGCAGTGCCCAGCTGCCCCAGCATTTT. Translating gives CASSAQLPQHF.